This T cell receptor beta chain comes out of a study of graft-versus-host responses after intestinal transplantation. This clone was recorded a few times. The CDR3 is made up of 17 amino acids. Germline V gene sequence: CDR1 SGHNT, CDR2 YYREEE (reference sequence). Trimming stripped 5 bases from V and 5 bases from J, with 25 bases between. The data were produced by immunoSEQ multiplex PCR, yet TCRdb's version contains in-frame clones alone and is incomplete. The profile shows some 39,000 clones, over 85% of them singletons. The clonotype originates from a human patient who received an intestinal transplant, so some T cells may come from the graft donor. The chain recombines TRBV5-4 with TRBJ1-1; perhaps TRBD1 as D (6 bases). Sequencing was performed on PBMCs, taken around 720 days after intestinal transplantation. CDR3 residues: CASSTRARDTPRTEAFF. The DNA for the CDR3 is TGTGCCAGCAGTACTCGTGCTCGGGACACCCCGAGGACTGAAGCTTTCTTT.